This T cell receptor beta chain is drawn from a study of T-cell reconstitution after alpha-beta-depleted transplantation in children. Overall study results and limits: Expanded clones from the graft, numbering several hundred, reportedly supplied alpha-beta T cells about two months after transplant.

Construction of the TCRbeta library involved unique molecular identifiers. A single record per CDR3 protein comes from TCRdb applying MiXCR to the PCR reads. The sample gives roughly 420,000 distinct CDR3 sequences, about a sixth of which show up once; over 25% is in the top ten. This clonotype was counted between two and nine times. Its target is not known. CDR3 size: 13 residues. Trimming removed 3 bases from V and 1 base from J; junction bases left unmatched: 2. Germline assignment: CDR1 DFQATT and CDR2 SNEGSKA (reference sequence). The origin of this receptor is a boy in the first two years of life who had a stem cell transplant for Wiskott-Aldrich syndrome, so the T cells may come from the graft donor. The source material was PBMCs, mostly from graft donor cells, sampled 360 days after TCRalphabeta/CD19-depleted stem cell transplant. V usage is TRBV20-1 and J usage is TRBJ1-2; 7 bases align to TRBD1. CDR3 sequence: CSASTGVNYGYTF. For the CDR3, the DNA is TGCAGTGCTAGTACAGGGGTTAACTATGGCTACACCTTC.